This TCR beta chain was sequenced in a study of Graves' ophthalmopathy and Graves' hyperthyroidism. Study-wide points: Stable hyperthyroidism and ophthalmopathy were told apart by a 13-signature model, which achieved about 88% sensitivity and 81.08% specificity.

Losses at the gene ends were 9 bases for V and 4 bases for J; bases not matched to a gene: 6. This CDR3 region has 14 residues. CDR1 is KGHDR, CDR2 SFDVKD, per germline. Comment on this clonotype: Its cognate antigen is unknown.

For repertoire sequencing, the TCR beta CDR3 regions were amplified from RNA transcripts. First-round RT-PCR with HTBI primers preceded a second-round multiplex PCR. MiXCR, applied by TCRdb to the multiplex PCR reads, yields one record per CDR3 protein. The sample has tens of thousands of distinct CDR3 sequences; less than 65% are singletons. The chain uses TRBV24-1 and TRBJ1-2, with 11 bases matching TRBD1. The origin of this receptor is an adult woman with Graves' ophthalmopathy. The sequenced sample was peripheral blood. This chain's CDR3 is CATLRGQGGYGYTF. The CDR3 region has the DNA TGTGCCACCCTCAGGGGACAGGGGGGCTATGGCTACACCTTC.